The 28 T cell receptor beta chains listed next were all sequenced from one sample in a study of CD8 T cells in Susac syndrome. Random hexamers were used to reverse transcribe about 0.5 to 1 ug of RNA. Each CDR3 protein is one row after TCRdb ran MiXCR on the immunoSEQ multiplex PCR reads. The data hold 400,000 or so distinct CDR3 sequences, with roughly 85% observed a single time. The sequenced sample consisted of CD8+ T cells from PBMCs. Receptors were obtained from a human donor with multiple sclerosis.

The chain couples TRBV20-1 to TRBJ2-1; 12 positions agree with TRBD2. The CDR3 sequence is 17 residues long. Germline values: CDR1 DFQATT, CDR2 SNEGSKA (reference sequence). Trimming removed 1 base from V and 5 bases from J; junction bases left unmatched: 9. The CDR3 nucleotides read TGCAGTGCTAGAGTTCTTAGGACTAGCGGGACCCACAATGAGCAGTTCTTC. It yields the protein CSARVLRTSGTHNEQFF.

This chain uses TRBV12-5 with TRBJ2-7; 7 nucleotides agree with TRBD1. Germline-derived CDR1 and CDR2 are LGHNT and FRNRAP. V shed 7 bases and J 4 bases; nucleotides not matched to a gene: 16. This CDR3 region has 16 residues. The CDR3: CASVFKEAGGLYEQYF. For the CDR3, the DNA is TGTGCTAGTGTTTTCAAGGAGGCAGGGGGTTTGTACGAGCAGTACTTC.

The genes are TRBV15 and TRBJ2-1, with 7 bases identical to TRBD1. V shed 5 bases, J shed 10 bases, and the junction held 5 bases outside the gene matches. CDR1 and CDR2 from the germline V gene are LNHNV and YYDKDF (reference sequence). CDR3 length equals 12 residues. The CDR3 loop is CATSSRGREQFF. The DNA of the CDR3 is TGTGCCACCAGCTCTAGGGGGCGGGAGCAGTTCTTC.

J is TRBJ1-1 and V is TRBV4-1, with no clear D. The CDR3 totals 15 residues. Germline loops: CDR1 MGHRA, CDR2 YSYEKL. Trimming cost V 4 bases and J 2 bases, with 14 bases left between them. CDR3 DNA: TGCGCCAGCAGCCTAAACAGTCAAATTAACACTGAAGCTTTCTTT. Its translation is CASSLNSQINTEAFF.

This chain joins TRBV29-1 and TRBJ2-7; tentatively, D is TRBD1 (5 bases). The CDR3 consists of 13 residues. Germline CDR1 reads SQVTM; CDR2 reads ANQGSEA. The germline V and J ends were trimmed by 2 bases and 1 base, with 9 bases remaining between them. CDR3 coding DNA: TGCAGCGTTGAATTGGACACTTCCTACGAGCAGTACTTC. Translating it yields CSVELDTSYEQYF.

The CDR3 DNA is TGCGCCAGCAGCCAAGTGCCTAGCGGGAACAATGAGCAGTTCTTC. It yields the protein CASSQVPSGNNEQFF. The gene calls are TRBV4-1 and TRBJ2-1, with 9 bases aligning to TRBD2. The CDR3 loop spans 15 amino acids. The V gene's germline CDR1 is MGHRA and CDR2 YSYEKL. Germline trimming cut 1 base from V and 5 bases from J; bases unmatched to any gene: 3.

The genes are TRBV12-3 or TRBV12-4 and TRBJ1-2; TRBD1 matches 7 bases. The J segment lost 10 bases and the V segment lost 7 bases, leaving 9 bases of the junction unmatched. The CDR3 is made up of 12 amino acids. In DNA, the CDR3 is TGTGCCAGCACTACAGGACAGGCTGTCTACACCTTC. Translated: CASTTGQAVYTF.

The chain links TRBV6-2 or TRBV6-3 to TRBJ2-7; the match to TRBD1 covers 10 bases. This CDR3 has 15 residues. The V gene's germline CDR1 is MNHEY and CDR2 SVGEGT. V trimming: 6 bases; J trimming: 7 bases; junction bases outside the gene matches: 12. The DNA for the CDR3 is TGTGCCAGCAGCCCCGTGGGACAGGGGACTTGGGAGCAGTACTTC. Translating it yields CASSPVGQGTWEQYF.

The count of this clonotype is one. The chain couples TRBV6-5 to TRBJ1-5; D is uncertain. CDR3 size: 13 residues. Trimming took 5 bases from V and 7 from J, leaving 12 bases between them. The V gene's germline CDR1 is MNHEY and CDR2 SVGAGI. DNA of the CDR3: TGTGCCAGCAGTGCCGACGAGGACCAGCCCCAGCATTTT. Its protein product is CASSADEDQPQHF.

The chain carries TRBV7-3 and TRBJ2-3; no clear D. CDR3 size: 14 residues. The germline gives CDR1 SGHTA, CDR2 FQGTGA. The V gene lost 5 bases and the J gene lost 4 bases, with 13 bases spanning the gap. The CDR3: CASSRFGAPDTQYF. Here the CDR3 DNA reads TGTGCCAGCAGCCGATTTGGAGCCCCAGATACGCAGTATTTT. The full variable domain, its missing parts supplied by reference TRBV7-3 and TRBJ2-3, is GAGVSQTPSNKVTEKGKYVELRCDPISGHTALYWYRQSLGQGPEFLIYFQGTGAADDSGLPNDRFFAVRPEGSVSTLKIQRTERGDSAVYLCASSRFGAPDTQYFGPGTRLTVL.

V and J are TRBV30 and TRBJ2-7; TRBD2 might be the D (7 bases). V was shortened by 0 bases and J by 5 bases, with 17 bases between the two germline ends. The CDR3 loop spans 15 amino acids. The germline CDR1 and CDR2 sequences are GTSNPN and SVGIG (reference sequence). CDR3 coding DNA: TGTGCCTGGAGTGTGGTTTTAGGGGGGGCGGACGAGCAGTACTTC. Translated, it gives CAWSVVLGGADEQYF.

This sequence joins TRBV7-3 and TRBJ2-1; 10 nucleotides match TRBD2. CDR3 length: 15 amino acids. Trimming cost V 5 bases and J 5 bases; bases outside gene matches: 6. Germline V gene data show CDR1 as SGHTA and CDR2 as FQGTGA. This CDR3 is CASSLAGLADNEQFF. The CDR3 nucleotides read TGTGCCAGCAGCCTGGCTGGACTAGCGGACAATGAGCAGTTCTTC.

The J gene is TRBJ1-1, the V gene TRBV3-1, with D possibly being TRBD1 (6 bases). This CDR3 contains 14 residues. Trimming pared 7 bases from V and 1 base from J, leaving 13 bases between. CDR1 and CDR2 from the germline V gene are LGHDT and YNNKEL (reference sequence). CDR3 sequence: CASTPIGGNTEAFF. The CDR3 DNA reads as TGTGCCAGCACCCCTATAGGGGGGAACACTGAAGCTTTCTTT.

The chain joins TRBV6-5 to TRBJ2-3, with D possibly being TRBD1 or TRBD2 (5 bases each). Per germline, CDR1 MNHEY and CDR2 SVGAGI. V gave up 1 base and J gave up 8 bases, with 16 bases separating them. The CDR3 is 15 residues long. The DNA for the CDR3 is TGTGCCAGCAGTTACTGGCACGGGACGGCGGGTACGCAGTATTTT. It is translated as CASSYWHGTAGTQYF.

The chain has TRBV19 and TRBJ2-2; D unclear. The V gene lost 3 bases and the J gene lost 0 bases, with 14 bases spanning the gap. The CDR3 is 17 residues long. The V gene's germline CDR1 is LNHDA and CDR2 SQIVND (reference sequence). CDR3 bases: TGTGCCAGTAGTATTAACAGTATATACGCGAACACCGGGGAGCTGTTTTTT. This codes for CASSINSIYANTGELFF.

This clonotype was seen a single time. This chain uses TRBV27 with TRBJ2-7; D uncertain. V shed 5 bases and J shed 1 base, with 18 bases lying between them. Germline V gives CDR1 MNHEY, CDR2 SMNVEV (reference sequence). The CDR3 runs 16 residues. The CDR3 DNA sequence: TGTGCCAGCAGTCCGACCGGCGTCGGGTTTTCCTACGAGCAGTACTTC. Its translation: CASSPTGVGFSYEQYF.

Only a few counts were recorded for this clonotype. The CDR3: CASSPGTGNTIYF. CDR3 in DNA: TGTGCCAGCAGCCCAGGGACTGGAAACACCATATATTTT. The chain carries TRBV7-8 and TRBJ1-3; TRBD1 might be the D (5 bases). Germline CDR1 reads SGHVS; CDR2 reads FQNEAQ. Trimming took off 5 bases at V and 2 bases at J, with 7 bases between the two ends. This CDR3 spans 13 amino acids.

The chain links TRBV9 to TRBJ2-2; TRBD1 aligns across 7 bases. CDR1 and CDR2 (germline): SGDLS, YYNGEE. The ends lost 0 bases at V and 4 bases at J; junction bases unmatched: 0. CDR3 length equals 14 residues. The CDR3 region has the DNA TGTGCCAGCAGCGTAGACAGGGGCACCGGGGAGCTGTTTTTT. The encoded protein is CASSVDRGTGELFF.

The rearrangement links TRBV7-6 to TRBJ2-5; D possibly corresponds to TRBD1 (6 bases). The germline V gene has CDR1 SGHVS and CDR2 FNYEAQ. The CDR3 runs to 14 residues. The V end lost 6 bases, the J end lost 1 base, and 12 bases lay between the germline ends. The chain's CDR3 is CASSREQGQETQYF. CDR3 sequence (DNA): TGTGCCAGCAGTCGAGAACAGGGCCAAGAGACCCAGTACTTC.

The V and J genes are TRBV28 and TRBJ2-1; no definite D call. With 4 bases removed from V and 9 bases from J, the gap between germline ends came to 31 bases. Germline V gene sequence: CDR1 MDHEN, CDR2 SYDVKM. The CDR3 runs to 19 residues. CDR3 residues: CASSSHTLLVPLSYFEQFF. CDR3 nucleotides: TGTGCCAGCAGTTCCCACACCTTGCTAGTGCCCCTCTCCTACTTTGAGCAGTTCTTC.

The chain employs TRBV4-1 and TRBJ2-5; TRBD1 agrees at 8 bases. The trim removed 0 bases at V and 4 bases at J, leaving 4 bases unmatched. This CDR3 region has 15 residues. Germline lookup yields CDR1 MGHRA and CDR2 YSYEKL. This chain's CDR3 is CASSQDRTGGETQYF. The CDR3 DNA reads TGCGCCAGCAGCCAAGACCGAACAGGGGGAGAGACCCAGTACTTC.

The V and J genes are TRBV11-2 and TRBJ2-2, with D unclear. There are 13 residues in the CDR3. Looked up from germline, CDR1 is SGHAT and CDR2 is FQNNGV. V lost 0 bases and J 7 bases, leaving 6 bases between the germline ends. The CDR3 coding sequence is TGTGCCAGCAGCTTAGATTTTGGCGGGGAGCTGTTTTTT. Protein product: CASSLDFGGELFF.

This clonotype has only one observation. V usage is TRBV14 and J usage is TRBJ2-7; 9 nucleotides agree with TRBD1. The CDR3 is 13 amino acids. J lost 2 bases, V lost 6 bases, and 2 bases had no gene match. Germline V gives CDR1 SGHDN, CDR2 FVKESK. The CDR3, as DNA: TGTGCCAGCAGGCGGACAGGGGCCTACGAGCAGTACTTC. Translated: CASRRTGAYEQYF. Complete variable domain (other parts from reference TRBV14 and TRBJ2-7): EAGVTQFPSHSVIEKGQTVTLRCDPISGHDNLYWYRRVMGKEIKFLLHFVKESKQDESGMPNNRFLAERTGGTYSTLKVQPAELEDSGVYFCASRRTGAYEQYFGPGTRLTVT.

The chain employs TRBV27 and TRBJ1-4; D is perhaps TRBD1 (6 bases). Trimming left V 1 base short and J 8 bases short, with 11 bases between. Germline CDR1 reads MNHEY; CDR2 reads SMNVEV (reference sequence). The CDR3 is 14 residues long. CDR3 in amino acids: CASSLWAGDEKLFF. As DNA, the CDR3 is TGTGCCAGCAGTTTATGGGCAGGGGACGAAAAACTGTTTTTT.

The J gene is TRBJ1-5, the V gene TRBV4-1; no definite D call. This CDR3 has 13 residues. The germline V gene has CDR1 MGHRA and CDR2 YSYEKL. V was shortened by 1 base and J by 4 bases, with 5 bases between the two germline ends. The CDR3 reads CASSQGKNQPQHF. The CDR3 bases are TGCGCCAGCAGCCAAGGGAAAAATCAGCCCCAGCATTTT.

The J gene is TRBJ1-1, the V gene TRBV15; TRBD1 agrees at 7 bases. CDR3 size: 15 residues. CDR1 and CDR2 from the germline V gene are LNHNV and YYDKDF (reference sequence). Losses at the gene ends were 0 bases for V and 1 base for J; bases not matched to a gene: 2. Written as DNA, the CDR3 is TGTGCCACCAGCAGAGAGGACAGGCCGAACACTGAAGCTTTCTTT. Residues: CATSREDRPNTEAFF.

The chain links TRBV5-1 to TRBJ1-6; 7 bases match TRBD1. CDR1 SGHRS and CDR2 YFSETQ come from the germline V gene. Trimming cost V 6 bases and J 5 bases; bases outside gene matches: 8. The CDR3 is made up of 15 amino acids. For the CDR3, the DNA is TGCGCCAGCATAAGGGGGACAGACGATAATTCACCCCTCCACTTT. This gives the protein CASIRGTDDNSPLHF.

CDR3 in amino acids: CSARDHRRGGMNTEAFF. DNA for the CDR3: TGCAGTGCTAGAGATCACAGGAGGGGAGGGATGAACACTGAAGCTTTCTTT. The J gene is TRBJ1-1, the V gene TRBV20-1, with D perhaps TRBD1 (5 bases). V lost 0 bases and J 0 bases, leaving 17 bases between the germline ends. CDR3 size: 17 residues. Germline values: CDR1 DFQATT, CDR2 SNEGSKA (reference sequence).